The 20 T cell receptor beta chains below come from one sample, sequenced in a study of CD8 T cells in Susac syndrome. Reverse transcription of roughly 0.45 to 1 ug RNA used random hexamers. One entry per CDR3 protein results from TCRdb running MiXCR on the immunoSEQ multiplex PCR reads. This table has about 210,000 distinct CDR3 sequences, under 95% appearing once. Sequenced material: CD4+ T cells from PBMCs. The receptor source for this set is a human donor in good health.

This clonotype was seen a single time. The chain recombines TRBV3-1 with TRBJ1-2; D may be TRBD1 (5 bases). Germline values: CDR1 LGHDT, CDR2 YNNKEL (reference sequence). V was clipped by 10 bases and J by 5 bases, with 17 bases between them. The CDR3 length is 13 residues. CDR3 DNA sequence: TGTGCCACCGGGGGAGGGATGGTATATGGCTACACCTTC. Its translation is CATGGGMVYGYTF.

CDR3 amino acids: CASSPTPLLAVPSTDTQYF. CDR3 nucleotides: TGTGCCAGCAGCCCCACACCTTTACTAGCGGTTCCTAGCACAGATACGCAGTATTTT. The chain combines TRBV7-9 with TRBJ2-3, with 8 positions matching TRBD2. The V gene's germline CDR1 is SEHNR and CDR2 FQNEAQ (reference sequence). The CDR3 sequence is 19 residues long. J was trimmed by 0 bases and V by 5 bases; bases with no gene match: 16.

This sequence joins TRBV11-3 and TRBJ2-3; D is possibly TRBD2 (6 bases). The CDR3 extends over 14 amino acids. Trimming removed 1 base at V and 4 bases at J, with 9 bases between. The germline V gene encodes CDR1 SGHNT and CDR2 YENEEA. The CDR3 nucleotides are TGTGCCAGCAGCTTAGGAGGAGGGTCAGATACGCAGTATTTT. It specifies CASSLGGGSDTQYF.

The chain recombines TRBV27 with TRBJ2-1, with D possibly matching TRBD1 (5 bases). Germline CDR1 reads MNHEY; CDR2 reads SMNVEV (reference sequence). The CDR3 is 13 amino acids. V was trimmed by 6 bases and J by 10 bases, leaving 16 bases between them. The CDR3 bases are TGTGCCAGCAGCCCCTTAGGAAGGGGCGAGCAGTTCTTC. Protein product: CASSPLGRGEQFF.

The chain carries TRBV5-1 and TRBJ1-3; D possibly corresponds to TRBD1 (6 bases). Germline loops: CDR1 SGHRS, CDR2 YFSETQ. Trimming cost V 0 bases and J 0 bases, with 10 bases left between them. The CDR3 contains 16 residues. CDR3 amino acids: CASSLGGAVSGNTIYF. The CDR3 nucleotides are TGCGCCAGCAGCTTGGGGGGGGCTGTCTCTGGAAACACCATATATTTT.

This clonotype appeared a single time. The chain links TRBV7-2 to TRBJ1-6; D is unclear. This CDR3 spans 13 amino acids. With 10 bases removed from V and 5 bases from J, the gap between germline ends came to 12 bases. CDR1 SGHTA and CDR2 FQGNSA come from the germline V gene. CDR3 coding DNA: TGTGCCACCCGGGATGGAGATAATTCACCCCTCCACTTT. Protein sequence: CATRDGDNSPLHF.

The CDR3 DNA reads TGTGCCAGCAGGGGACTCCTCGTTGGCACCGGGGAGCTGTTTTTT. The encoded protein is CASRGLLVGTGELFF. The chain couples TRBV5-6 to TRBJ2-2; maybe TRBD2 (6 bases). Trimming cost V 5 bases and J 4 bases, with 15 bases left between them. The CDR3 is 15 residues long. Germline CDR1 is SGHDT and CDR2 is YYEEEE.

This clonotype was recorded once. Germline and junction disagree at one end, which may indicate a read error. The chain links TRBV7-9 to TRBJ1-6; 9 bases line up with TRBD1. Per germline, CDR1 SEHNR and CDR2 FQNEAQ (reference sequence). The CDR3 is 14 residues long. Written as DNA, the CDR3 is TGTGCCAGCATCTTAGGACAGGGGAGGTCACCCCTCCACTTT. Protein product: CASILGQGRSPLHF.

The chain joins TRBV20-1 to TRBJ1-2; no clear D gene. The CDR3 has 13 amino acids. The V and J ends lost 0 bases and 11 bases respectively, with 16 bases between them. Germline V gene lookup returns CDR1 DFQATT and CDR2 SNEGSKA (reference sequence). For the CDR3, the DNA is TGCAGTGCTAGAGATCTTATCCCTATAGGGTACACCTTC. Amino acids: CSARDLIPIGYTF.

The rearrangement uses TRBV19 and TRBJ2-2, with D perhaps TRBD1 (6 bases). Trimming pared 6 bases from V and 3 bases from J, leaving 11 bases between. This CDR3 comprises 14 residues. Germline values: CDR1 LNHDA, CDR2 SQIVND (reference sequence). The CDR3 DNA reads TGTGCCAGTAGCCCACAGGGTGACACCGGGGAGCTGTTTTTT. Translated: CASSPQGDTGELFF.

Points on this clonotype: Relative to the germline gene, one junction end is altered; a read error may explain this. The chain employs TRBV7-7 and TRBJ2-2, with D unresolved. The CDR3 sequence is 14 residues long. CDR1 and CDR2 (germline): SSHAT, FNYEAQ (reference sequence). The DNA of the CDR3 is TGTGCTAGCAGCTTAGAGTATTATACCGGGGAGCTGTTTTTT. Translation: CASSLEYYTGELFF. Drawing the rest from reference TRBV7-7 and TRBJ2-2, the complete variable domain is GAGVSQSPRYKVTKRGQDVTLRCDPISSHATLYWYQQALGQGPEFLTYFNYEAQPDKSGLPSDRFSAERPEGSISTLTIQRTEQRDSAMYRCASSLEYYTGELFFGEGSRLTVL.

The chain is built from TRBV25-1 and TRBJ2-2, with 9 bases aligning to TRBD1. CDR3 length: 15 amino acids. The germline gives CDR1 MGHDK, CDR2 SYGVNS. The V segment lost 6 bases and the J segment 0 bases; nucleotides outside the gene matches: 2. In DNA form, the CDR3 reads TGTGCCAGCAGGGGGACAGGGACGAACACCGGGGAGCTGTTTTTT. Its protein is CASRGTGTNTGELFF.

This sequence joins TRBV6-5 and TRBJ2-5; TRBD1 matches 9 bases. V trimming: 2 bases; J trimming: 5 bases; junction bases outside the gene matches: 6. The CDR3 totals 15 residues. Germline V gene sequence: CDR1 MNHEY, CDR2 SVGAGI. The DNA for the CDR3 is TGTGCCAGCAGTTACCCGACAGGGGGTGTTGAGACCCAGTACTTC. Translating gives CASSYPTGGVETQYF.

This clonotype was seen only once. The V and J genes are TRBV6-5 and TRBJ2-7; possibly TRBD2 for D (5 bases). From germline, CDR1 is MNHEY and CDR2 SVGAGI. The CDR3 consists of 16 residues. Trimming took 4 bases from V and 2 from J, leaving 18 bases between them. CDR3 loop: CASSFLNHGIPYEQYF. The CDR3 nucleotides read TGTGCCAGCAGTTTTCTCAATCACGGGATTCCCTACGAGCAGTACTTC.

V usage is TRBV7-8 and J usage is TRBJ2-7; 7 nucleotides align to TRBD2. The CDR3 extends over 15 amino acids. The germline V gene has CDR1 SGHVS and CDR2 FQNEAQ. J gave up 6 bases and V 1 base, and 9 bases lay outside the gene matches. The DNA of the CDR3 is TGTGCCAGCAGCTTAGGCAGCGGGACGGTAGGCGAGCAGTACTTC. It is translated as CASSLGSGTVGEQYF. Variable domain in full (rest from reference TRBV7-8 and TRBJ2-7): GAGVSQSPRYKVAKRGQDVALRCDPISGHVSLFWYQQALGQGPEFLTYFQNEAQLDKSGLPSDRFFAERPEGSVSTLKIQRTQQEDSAVYLCASSLGSGTVGEQYFGPGTRLTVT.

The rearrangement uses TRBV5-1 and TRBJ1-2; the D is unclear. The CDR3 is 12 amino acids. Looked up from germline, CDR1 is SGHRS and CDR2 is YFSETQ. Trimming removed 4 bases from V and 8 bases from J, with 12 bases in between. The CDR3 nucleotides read TGCGCCAGCAGCGCGGCGCTGTCGGGCTACACCTTC. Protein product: CASSAALSGYTF. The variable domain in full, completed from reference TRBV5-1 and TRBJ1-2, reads KAGVTQTPRYLIKTRGQQVTLSCSPISGHRSVSWYQQTPGQGLQFLFEYFSETQRNKGNFPGRFSGRQFSNSRSEMNVSTLELGDSALYLCASSAALSGYTFGSGTRLTVV.

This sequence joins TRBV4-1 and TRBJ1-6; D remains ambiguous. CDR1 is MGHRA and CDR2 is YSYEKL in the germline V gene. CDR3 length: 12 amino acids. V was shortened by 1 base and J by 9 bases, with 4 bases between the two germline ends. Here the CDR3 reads CASSQAISPLHF. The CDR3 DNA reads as TGCGCCAGCAGCCAAGCTATTTCACCCCTCCACTTT.

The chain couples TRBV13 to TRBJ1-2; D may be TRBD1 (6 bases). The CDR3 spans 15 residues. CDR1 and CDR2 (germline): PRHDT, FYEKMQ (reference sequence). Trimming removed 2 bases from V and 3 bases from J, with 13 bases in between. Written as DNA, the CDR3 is TGTGCCAGCAGCTTAAATGTTCAGGGGCACTATGGCTACACCTTC. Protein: CASSLNVQGHYGYTF.

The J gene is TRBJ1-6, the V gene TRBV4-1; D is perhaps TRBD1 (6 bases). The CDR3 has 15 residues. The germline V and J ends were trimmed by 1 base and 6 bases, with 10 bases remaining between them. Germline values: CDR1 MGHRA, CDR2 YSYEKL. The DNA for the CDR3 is TGCGCCAGCAGCCAAGTAACAGGGCCTAATTCACCCCTCCACTTT. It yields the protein CASSQVTGPNSPLHF.

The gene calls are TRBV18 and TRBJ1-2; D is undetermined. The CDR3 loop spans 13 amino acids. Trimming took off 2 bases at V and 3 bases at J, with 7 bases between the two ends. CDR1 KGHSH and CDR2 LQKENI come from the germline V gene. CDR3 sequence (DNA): TGTGCCAGCTCACCAAACAGCGACTATGGCTACACCTTC. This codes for CASSPNSDYGYTF.